One and the same sample provided the 21 T cell receptor beta chains below, sequenced in a study of blood T cell repertoires in COVID-19. Assay: immunoSEQ multiplex PCR; the TCRdb copy retains only in-frame clones and omits some. This table holds under 95,000 clones, approximately 82% found once. Sequencing was done on a sample of peripheral blood. These receptors came from a human donor in a cohort sampled during active COVID-19.

In this sample, this clone turned up a few times. The sample has other DNA sequences that encode this CDR3 too. This CDR3 is CASSPDGTSGGVGNEQFF. The DNA of the CDR3 is TGCGCCAGCAGCCCGGATGGGACTAGCGGGGGGGTTGGGAATGAGCAGTTCTTC. V is TRBV5-1 and J is TRBJ2-1; 16 bases are shared with TRBD2. The CDR3 loop spans 18 amino acids. V was pared by 4 bases and J by 7 bases, with 11 bases of the junction left unmatched. CDR1 and CDR2 (germline): SGHRS, YFSETQ.

This clone was picked up one time. The chain is built from TRBV6-6 and TRBJ1-5; weak D call: TRBD1 (6 bases). The V end lost 4 bases, the J end lost 5 bases, and 15 bases lay between the germline ends. Germline CDR1 MNHNY, CDR2 SVGAGI (reference sequence). The CDR3 sequence is 15 residues long. The CDR3 DNA reads as TGTGCCAGCAGTTGGGGTGATGCAGGGGATCAGCCCCAGCATTTT. It is translated as CASSWGDAGDQPQHF.

The chain recombines TRBV30 with TRBJ2-1, with 8 positions matching TRBD2. This CDR3 comprises 16 residues. Trimming removed 2 bases from V and 0 bases from J; junction bases left unmatched: 6. CDR1 and CDR2 (germline): GTSNPN, SVGIG (reference sequence). The CDR3 here is CAWSSLAGISYNEQFF. For the CDR3, the DNA is TGTGCCTGGAGTTCGCTAGCGGGCATCTCCTACAATGAGCAGTTCTTC.

The rearrangement uses TRBV7-3 and TRBJ2-1; a possible D gene is TRBD2 (6 bases). This CDR3 has 16 amino acids. Germline assignment: CDR1 SGHTA and CDR2 FQGTGA. The V end lost 3 bases, the J end lost 1 base, and 13 bases lay between the germline ends. CDR3 coding DNA: TGTGCCAGCAGCTTGAGCGGGCCGCGGTCCTACAATGAGCAGTTCTTC. This translates into CASSLSGPRSYNEQFF.

The chain recombines TRBV2 with TRBJ1-1; D perhaps matches TRBD1 (5 bases). CDR1 and CDR2 from the germline V gene are SNHLY and FYNNEI. This CDR3 is 15 amino acids long. V was cut by 5 bases and J by 4 bases, with 17 bases left in between. Written as DNA, the CDR3 is TGTGCCAGCAGTCACCCGAGCGGGACGGGCACTGAAGCTTTCTTT. It translates to CASSHPSGTGTEAFF.

The rearrangement joins TRBV4-1 to TRBJ2-4, with D perhaps TRBD1 (6 bases). The V gene's germline CDR1 is MGHRA and CDR2 YSYEKL. The CDR3 sequence is 16 residues long. Deletions cut 2 bases from V and 5 bases from J, with 16 bases between. For the CDR3, the DNA is TGCGCCAGCAGCCAACACGCCGGGACAAGCCAAAACATTCAGTACTTC. It specifies CASSQHAGTSQNIQYF.

The chain has TRBV10-3 and TRBJ1-1, with a weak D call TRBD1 (6 bases). V lost 3 bases to trimming and J lost 3 bases, with 11 bases between them. This CDR3 has 14 amino acids. Germline V gene lookup returns CDR1 ENHRY and CDR2 SYGVKD. CDR3: CAISETGTDTEAFF. The CDR3 region has the DNA TGTGCCATCAGTGAAACAGGGACGGACACTGAAGCTTTCTTT.

The table lists this clone with a few counts. The genes are TRBV15 and TRBJ1-2, with no clear D. V lost 0 bases and J lost 8, with 13 bases in between. The CDR3 consists of 14 residues. CDR1 and CDR2 from the germline V gene are LNHNV and YYDKDF (reference sequence). The chain's CDR3 is CATSRDLQAGGYTF. The CDR3 DNA reads as TGTGCCACCAGCAGAGATCTGCAGGCAGGAGGCTACACCTTC.

This chain joins TRBV2 and TRBJ1-4; TRBD1 matches 11 bases. The CDR3 spans 16 residues. Germline loops: CDR1 SNHLY, CDR2 FYNNEI. V dropped 5 bases and J dropped 4; count of bases not matched to a gene: 6. The DNA of the CDR3 is TGTGCCAGCAGTAAGGACAGGGGGCATGGTAATGAAAAACTGTTTTTT. Translation: CASSKDRGHGNEKLFF.

The chain couples TRBV29-1 to TRBJ1-1, with a weak D call TRBD1 (6 bases). Germline V gene data show CDR1 as SQVTM and CDR2 as ANQGSEA. The CDR3 is made up of 13 amino acids. The ends were cut back, 7 bases at V and 4 bases at J, with 16 bases in the middle. For the CDR3, the DNA is TGCAGCGGCGAAATACAGGGTGGCACTGAAGCTTTCTTT. Translation gives CSGEIQGGTEAFF.

The J gene is TRBJ2-3, the V gene TRBV11-2; 8 positions agree with TRBD2. After removal of 1 base from V and 0 bases from J, the junction contained 9 bases not matched to a gene. CDR1 and CDR2 (germline): SGHAT, FQNNGV. The CDR3 length is 18 residues. Here the CDR3 DNA reads TGTGCCAGCAGCTTAGTAGGAAGCGGGAGACGAAGCACAGATACGCAGTATTTT. This codes for CASSLVGSGRRSTDTQYF.

V usage is TRBV28 and J usage is TRBJ2-7; 9 positions agree with TRBD1. Germline V CDR1 and CDR2: MDHEN, SYDVKM. The CDR3 is made up of 15 amino acids. V dropped 10 bases and J dropped 2; count of bases not matched to a gene: 12. The CDR3 is CATQPIGTGTYEQYF. CDR3 DNA sequence: TGTGCCACCCAACCAATAGGGACAGGGACCTACGAGCAGTACTTC.

J is TRBJ1-1 and V is TRBV5-1, with 9 bases aligning to TRBD1. This CDR3 comprises 15 residues. V lost 7 bases and J lost 0; bases outside the gene matches: 7. In germline, CDR1 is SGHRS, CDR2 YFSETQ. In DNA form, the CDR3 reads TGCGCCAGCCGACAGGGGGGAGGAATGAACACTGAAGCTTTCTTT. Translated: CASRQGGGMNTEAFF.

This clone was picked up one time. The chain carries TRBV5-1 and TRBJ1-6; D is perhaps TRBD1 (6 bases). The germline V gene has CDR1 SGHRS and CDR2 YFSETQ. The ends were cut back, 7 bases at V and 5 bases at J, with 10 bases in the middle. This CDR3 is 13 amino acids long. The CDR3 DNA reads TGCGCCAGCGGCCGGGACAATAATTCACCCCTCCACTTT. It specifies CASGRDNNSPLHF.

This sequence joins TRBV7-2 and TRBJ2-1, with TRBD2 as a possible D gene (6 bases). V was pared by 5 bases and J by 10 bases, with 18 bases between. Per germline, CDR1 SGHTA and CDR2 FQGNSA. This CDR3 is built from 14 residues. The DNA of the CDR3 is TGTGCCAGCAGCCCGGAACTAGCTCGGGTCGAGCAGTTCTTC. It translates to CASSPELARVEQFF.

The gene calls are TRBV10-3 and TRBJ2-3; D might be TRBD1 (6 bases). The V end lost 6 bases, the J end lost 0 bases, and 13 bases lay between the germline ends. CDR3 length equals 15 residues. Per the germline V gene, CDR1 is ENHRY and CDR2 is SYGVKD. The CDR3 region is CAISRGQVSTDTQYF. In nucleotides, the CDR3 is TGTGCCATCAGCAGGGGCCAGGTTAGCACAGATACGCAGTATTTT.

The V and J genes are TRBV5-1 and TRBJ1-5, with a tentative D call TRBD1 (5 bases). V lost 5 bases to trimming and J lost 2 bases, with 14 bases between them. Germline V gene data show CDR1 as SGHRS and CDR2 as YFSETQ. The CDR3 length is 15 residues. The CDR3 DNA follows: TGCGCCAGCAGTCTGTCCGGGGGGGGCAATCAGCCCCAGCATTTT. This encodes CASSLSGGGNQPQHF.

V usage is TRBV7-9 and J usage is TRBJ2-2, with D maybe TRBD2 (5 bases). V was shortened by 5 bases and J by 7 bases, with 8 bases between the two germline ends. CDR3 length: 12 amino acids. Germline values: CDR1 SEHNR, CDR2 FQNEAQ (reference sequence). The CDR3: CASSPTSGELFF. In nucleotides, the CDR3 is TGTGCCAGCAGCCCCACTAGCGGGGAGCTGTTTTTT.

The rearrangement joins TRBV4-3 to TRBJ1-6, with D unresolved. In germline, CDR1 is LGHNA, CDR2 YSLEER. The CDR3 spans 15 residues. Trimming pared 1 base from V and 7 bases from J, leaving 11 bases between. CDR3 sequence reads: CASSQAETPNSPLHF. The CDR3 nucleotides read TGCGCCAGCAGCCAAGCCGAGACTCCGAATTCACCCCTCCACTTT.

The chain links TRBV1 to TRBJ2-1; TRBD1 is the table's D call, not checked against the DNA. TRBV1 is described as a pseudogene. The CDR3 spans 15 residues. CDR3 residues: CTSSPRQGAVNEQFF. CDR3 DNA sequence: TGCACCAGCAGCCCTAGACAGGGGGCGGTCAATGAGCAGTTCTTC.

The CDR3 sequence is CASSLNSFPGQGTGEQFF. DNA of the CDR3: TGTGCCAGCAGTTTAAATTCGTTTCCGGGACAGGGTACAGGTGAGCAGTTCTTC. The chain couples TRBV27 to TRBJ2-1; 9 bases agree with TRBD1. The ends lost 2 bases at V and 9 bases at J; junction bases unmatched: 17. The germline V gene has CDR1 MNHEY and CDR2 SMNVEV (reference sequence). The CDR3 length is 18 residues.